This TCR beta chain was captured in a study of long-term antiretroviral therapy in people with HIV (dated by TCRdb to between 2021 and 2024). With respect to the entire study: The earliest samples were collected approximately a decade before the 2015 WHO recommendation for immediate ART, a period when ART was typically delayed until CD4 counts fell. No cross-contamination during QIAcube processing was shown when test extractions of a monoclonal T-cell line were performed alongside about 30 polyclonal samples. This retrospective serial study examined whether starting ART and sustained HIV suppression were associated with changes in the composition and diversity of the TRB repertoire in peripheral blood. About 35% of the 30 participants with HIV were female. A total of under 250 cryopreserved PBMC samples came from 25 to 35 adults with confirmed HIV infection and were collected serially over a mean of around 6 years (range 1-12).

The immunoSEQ hsTCRB v3.0 assay was used at survey level resolution to sequence the TRB variable region. A depth of roughly 40,000-50,000 T-cell genomes per sample was targeted for TRB sequencing. Pooled TRB libraries were sequenced on an Illumina MiSeq with a v3 150-cycle kit. Regarding the original processing steps: Repertoire analysis was run in R within a reproducible Nextflow workflow that covered QC, data transformation and analysis. LymphoSeq2, an R package for exploring AIRR-Seq data, was used to implement the custom analyses. Four samples that produced fewer than 5000 total TRB sequences were removed, so some 180 HIV repertoires were analyzed. Of the roughly 180 retained HIV repertoires, some 60 were collected before and approximately 130 after ART initiation. Repertoires were downsampled to 5000 TRB nucleotide sequences, and summary statistics were averaged over 100 downsampling iterations. TRB sequences were retained for analysis only if CDR3 regions of at least seven amino acids were present. Two measures captured diversity: a Shannon entropy-derived clonality score and the Gini coefficient. In the repertoire networks, any two of the top 5000 CDR3 amino acid sequences were linked whenever the two sequences differed by an edit distance of one. For TRB CDR3 amino acid sequences, antigen specificity groups and MHC restriction were predicted with GLIPH2. To flag known CMV, EBV, HIV or tissue antigen associations, CDR3 amino acid sequences were matched against VDJdb and McPAS-TCR. Pre-ART, post-ART and control groups were compared with Wilcoxon signed-rank tests and Holm-Bonferroni correction. The source is immuneACCESS, and TCRdb retained only in-frame sequences with V and J called. Part of the clones is not carried over; for the studies checked, unresolved V genes explain less than half of this, and the remainder is unexplained. D and trimming were read from the DNA, whereas the V and J calls and clone size are those reported in that table. In this sample the table shows over 20,000 clones, 86% of which occur a single time. Roughly 4% of the sample goes to the ten largest clones.

The CDR3, from cysteine to phenylalanine, totals 16 residues. The read is trimmed to its CDR3 DNA, 48 bases read in frame from base 1. Based on the germline V gene, the CDR1 and CDR2 sequences are MGHRA and YSYEKL. The germline ends are 14 bases apart after V is trimmed by 8 bases and J by 0 bases. This clone was seen only a few times. Its antigen is currently not known. No clone much larger than this one lies a single base away; base qualities are absent. To be included, a participant needed at least one PBMC sample from before ART initiation plus at least two post-ART samples. Every participant with HIV received treatment in the United States of America. Before DNA extraction, cryopreserved samples of about 0.95-10 million PBMC were thawed and washed. At the time of the earliest PBMC sample for each participant with HIV, ages ranged from roughly 23 to 60 years. PBMC samples from each participant spanned 1-4 timepoints before ART initiation and 2-8 timepoints after ART initiation, with a median of 7 samples. For every participant, serial HIV viral load, CD4+ T-cell count, ART history and demographic data were obtained. Genomic DNA was extracted from unsorted PBMC with a Qiagen kit on a QIAcube, processed in batches of 12 samples.

On the study overall, not on this receptor specifically: Starting ART was linked to a significant rise in TRB diversity, yet even after long-term ART the diversity remained significantly lower than in transplant donor controls. Because PBMC availability was limited, only the TCR beta chain was sequenced, with no alpha chain pairing. Unsorted PBMC were profiled instead of sorted CD4+ and CD8+ T cells because pre-ART samples had limited cell numbers. Inferences about post-ART repertoire changes are limited because no data were available on ART adherence, viral resistance or therapy changes. Expanded TRB clones identified before ART initiation dominated the repertoire at all time points, although this dominance fluctuated and declined in many PLHIV after ART. Compared with controls, HIV repertoires had narrower CDR3 length ranges, and the network structure pointed to an antigen-experienced repertoire that shifted only slightly toward naive after ART. The samples span the years 2004 to 2017, and the ART regimens used may be less effective than current regimens.

Specimen: unsorted PBMCs, collected 1.9 years after starting antiretroviral therapy. The TCR sequence derives from a woman aged 25 to 39 with HIV. The V and J segments used are TRBV4-1 and TRBJ1-6; a confident D gene designation cannot be given. The sequenced DNA: TGCGCCAGCTCCCAGACGGGAAGCTCCTATAATTCACCCCTCCACTTT. Its amino acids are CASSQTGSSYNSPLHF.